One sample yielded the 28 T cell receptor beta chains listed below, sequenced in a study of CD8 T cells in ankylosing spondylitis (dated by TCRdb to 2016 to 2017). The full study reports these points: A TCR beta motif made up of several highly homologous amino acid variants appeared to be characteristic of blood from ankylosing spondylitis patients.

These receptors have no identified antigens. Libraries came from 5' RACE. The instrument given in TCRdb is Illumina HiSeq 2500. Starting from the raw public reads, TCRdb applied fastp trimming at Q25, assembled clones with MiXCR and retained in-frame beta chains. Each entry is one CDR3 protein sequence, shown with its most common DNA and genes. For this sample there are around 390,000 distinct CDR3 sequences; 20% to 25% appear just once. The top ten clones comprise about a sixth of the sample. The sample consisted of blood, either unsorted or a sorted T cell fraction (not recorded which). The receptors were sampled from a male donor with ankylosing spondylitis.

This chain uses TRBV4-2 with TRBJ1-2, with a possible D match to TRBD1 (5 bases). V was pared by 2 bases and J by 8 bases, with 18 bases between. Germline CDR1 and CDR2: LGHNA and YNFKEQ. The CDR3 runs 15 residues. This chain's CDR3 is CASSQSPRRGGGYTF. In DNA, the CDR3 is TGTGCCAGCAGCCAAAGCCCCCGGCGGGGCGGAGGCTACACCTTC.

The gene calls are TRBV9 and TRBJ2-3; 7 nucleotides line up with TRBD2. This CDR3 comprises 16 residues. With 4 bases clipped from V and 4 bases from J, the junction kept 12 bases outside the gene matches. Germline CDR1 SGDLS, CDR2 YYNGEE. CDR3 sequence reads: CASSSLTSLQADTQYF. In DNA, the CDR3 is TGTGCCAGCAGCTCGTTGACTAGCCTCCAGGCAGATACGCAGTATTTT.

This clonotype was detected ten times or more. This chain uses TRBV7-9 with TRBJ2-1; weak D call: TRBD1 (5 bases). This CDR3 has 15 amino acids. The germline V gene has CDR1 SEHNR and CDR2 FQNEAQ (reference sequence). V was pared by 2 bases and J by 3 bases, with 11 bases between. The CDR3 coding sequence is TGTGCCAGCAGCTTATATAGGGGCGGCTACAATGAGCAGTTCTTC. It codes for CASSLYRGGYNEQFF.

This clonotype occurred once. The CDR3 DNA reads TGCAGTGCTAGAGATGAACCCGACTCTGGGGCCAACGTCCTGACTTTC. It encodes CSARDEPDSGANVLTF. The V call is TRBV20-1, the J call TRBJ2-6; D not resolved. Germline CDR1 DFQATT, CDR2 SNEGSKA (reference sequence). This CDR3 comprises 16 residues. Trimming left V 0 bases short and J 0 bases short, with 9 bases between.

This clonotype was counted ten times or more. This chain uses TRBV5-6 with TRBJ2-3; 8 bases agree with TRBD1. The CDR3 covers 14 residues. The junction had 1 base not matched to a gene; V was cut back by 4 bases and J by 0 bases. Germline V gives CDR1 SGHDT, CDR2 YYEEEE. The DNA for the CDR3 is TGTGCCAGCAGCAGGACAGGGAGCACAGATACGCAGTATTTT. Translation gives CASSRTGSTDTQYF. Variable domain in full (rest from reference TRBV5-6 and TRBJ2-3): DAGVTQSPTHLIKTRGQQVTLRCSPKSGHDTVSWYQQALGQGPQFIFQYYEEEERQRGNFPDRFSGHQFPNYSSELNVNALLLGDSALYLCASSRTGSTDTQYFGPGTRLTVL.

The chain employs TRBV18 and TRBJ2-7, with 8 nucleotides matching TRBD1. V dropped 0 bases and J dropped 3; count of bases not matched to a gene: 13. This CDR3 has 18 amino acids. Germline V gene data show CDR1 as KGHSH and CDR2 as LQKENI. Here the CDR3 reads CASSPPLRGLKGIYEQYF. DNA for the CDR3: TGTGCCAGCTCACCACCTCTCAGGGGGCTGAAGGGGATCTACGAGCAGTACTTC.

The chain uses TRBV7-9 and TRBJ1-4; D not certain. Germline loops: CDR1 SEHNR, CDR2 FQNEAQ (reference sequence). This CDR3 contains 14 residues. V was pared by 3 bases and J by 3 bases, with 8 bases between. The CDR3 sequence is CASSFGWANEKLFF. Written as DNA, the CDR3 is TGTGCCAGCAGCTTTGGTTGGGCTAATGAAAAACTGTTTTTT.

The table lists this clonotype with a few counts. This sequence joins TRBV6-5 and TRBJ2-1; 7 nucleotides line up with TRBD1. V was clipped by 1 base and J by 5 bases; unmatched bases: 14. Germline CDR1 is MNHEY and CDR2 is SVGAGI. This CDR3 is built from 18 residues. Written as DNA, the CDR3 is TGTGCCAGCAGTTACTTCCCCCGAACCGACAGGGCAGACAATGAGCAGTTCTTC. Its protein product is CASSYFPRTDRADNEQFF.

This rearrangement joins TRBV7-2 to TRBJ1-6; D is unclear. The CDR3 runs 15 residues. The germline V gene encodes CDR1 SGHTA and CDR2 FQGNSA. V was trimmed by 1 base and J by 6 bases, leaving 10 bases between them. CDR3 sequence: CASSLVKGSNSPLHF. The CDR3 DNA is TGTGCCAGCAGCTTAGTCAAGGGTAGTAATTCACCCCTCCACTTT.

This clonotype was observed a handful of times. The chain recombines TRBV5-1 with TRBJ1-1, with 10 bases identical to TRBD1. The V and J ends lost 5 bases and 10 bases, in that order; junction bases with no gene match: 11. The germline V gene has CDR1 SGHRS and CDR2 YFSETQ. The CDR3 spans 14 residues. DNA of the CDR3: TGCGCCAGCAGTCGACAGGGGGCTGAACGGGTAGCTTTCTTT. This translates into CASSRQGAERVAFF.

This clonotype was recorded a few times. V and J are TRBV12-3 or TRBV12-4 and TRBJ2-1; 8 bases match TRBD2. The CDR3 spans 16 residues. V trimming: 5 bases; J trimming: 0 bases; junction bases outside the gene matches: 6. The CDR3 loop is CASSRSLAGSYNEQFF. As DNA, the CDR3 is TGTGCCAGCAGTCGATCTCTAGCGGGCTCCTACAATGAGCAGTTCTTC.

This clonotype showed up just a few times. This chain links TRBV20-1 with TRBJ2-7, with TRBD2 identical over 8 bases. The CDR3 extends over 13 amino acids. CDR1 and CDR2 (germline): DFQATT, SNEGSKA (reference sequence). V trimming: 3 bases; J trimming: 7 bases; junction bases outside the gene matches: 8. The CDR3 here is CSARISGSREQYF. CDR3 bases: TGCAGTGCTAGGATCAGCGGGAGTAGAGAGCAGTACTTC.

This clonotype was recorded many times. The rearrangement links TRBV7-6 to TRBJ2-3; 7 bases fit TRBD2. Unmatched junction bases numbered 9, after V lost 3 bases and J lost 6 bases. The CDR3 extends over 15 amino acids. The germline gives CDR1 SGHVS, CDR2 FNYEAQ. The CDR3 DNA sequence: TGTGCCAGCAGCTTCCAGGTGCAAGCGGGGGATACGCAGTATTTT. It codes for CASSFQVQAGDTQYF.

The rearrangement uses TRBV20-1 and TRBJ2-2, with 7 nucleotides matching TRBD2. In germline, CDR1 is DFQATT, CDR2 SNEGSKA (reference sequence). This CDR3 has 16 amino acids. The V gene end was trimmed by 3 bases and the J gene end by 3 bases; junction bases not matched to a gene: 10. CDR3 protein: CSASDGLADDTGELFF. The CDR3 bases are TGCAGTGCTAGTGACGGGCTAGCGGACGACACCGGGGAGCTGTTTTTT.

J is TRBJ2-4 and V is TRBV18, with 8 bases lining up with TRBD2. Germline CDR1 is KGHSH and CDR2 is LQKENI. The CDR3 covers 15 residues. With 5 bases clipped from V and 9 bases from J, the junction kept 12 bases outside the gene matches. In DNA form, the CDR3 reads TGTGCCAGCTCATCCGCCGGGACTAGTCCCCCCATTCAGTACTTC. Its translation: CASSSAGTSPPIQYF.

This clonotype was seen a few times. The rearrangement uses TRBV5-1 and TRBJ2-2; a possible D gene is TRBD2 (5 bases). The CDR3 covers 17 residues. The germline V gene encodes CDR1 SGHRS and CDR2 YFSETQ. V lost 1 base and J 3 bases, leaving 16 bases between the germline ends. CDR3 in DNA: TGCGCCAGCAGCTTGAGGAGGACTGAGTTGGACACCGGGGAGCTGTTTTTT. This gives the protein CASSLRRTELDTGELFF.

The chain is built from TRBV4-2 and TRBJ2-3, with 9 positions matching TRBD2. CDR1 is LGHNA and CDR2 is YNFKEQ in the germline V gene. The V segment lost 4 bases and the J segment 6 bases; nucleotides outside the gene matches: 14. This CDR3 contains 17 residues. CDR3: CASSPPGGRALFDTQYF. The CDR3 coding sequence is TGTGCCAGCAGCCCCCCTGGCGGGAGGGCCCTTTTTGATACGCAGTATTTT.

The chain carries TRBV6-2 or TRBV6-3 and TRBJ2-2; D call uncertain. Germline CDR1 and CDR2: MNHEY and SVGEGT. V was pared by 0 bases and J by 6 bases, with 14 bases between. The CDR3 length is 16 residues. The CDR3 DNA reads TGTGCCAGCAGTTACTCCGTCGGTAGTGCCCCCGGGGAGCTGTTTTTT. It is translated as CASSYSVGSAPGELFF.

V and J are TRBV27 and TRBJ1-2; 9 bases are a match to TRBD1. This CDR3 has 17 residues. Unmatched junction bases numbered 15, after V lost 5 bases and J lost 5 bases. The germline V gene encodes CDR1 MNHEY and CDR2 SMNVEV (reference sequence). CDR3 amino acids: CASSPRDRAIDSYGYTF. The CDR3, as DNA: TGTGCCAGCAGTCCCCGGGACAGGGCCATAGATTCATATGGCTACACCTTC.

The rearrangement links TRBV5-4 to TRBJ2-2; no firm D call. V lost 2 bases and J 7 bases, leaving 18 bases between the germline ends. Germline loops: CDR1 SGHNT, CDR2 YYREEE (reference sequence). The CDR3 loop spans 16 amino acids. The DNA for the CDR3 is TGTGCCAGCAGCTTTAGTCTTCGGAAAGAGGACGGGGAGCTGTTTTTT. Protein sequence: CASSFSLRKEDGELFF.

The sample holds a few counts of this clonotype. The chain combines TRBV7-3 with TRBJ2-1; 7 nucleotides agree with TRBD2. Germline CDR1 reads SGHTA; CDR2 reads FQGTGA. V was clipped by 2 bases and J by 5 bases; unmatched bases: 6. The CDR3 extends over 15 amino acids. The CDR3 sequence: CASSLAGTINNEQFF. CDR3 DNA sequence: TGTGCCAGCAGCTTAGCCGGGACTATCAACAATGAGCAGTTCTTC.

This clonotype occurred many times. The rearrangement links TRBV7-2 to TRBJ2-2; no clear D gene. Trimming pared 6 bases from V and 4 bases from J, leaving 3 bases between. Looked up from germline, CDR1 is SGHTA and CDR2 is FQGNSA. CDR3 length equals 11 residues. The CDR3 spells CASSSTGELFF. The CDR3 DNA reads TGTGCCAGCAGTTCCACCGGGGAGCTGTTTTTT.

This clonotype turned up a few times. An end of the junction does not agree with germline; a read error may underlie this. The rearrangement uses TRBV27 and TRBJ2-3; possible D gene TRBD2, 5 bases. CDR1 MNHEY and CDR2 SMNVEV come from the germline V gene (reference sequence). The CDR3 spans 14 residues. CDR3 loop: CASSFLASKDTQYF. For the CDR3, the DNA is TGTGCCAGCAGTTTTCTGGCTAGCAAAGATACGCAGTATTTT.

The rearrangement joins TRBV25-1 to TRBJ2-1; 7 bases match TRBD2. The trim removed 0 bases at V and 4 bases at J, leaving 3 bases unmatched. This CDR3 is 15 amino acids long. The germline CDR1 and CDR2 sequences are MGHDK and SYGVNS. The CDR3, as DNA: TGTGCCAGCAGTGAATATGGCGGGAGATACAATGAGCAGTTCTTC. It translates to CASSEYGGRYNEQFF.

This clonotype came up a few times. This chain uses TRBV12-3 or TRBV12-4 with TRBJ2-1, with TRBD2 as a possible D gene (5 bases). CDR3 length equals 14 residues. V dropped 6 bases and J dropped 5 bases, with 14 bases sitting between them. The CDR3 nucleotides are TGTGCCAGCAGGCTAGCCACTTTTGACAATGAGCAGTTCTTC. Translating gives CASRLATFDNEQFF.

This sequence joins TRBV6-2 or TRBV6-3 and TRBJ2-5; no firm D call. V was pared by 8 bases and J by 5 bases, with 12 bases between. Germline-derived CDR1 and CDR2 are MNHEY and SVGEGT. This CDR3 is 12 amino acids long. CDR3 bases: TGTGCCAGCCTCAGCATGGGTGAGACCCAGTACTTC. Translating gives CASLSMGETQYF.

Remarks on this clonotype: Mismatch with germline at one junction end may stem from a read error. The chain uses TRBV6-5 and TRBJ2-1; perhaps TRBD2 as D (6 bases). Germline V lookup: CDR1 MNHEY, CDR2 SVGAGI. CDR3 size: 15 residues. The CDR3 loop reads CVSSYGGFGEDEQFF. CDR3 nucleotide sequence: TGTGTCAGCAGCTACGGGGGATTTGGGGAAGATGAGCAGTTCTTC.

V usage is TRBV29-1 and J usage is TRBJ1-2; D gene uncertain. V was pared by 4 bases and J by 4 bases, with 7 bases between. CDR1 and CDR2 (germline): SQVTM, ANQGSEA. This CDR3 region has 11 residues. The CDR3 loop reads CSVVRRYGYTF. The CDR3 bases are TGCAGCGTTGTCAGGCGCTATGGCTACACCTTC.